One and the same sample provided the 10 T cell receptor beta chains below, sequenced in a study of T cell responses to AZD1222 COVID-19 vaccine. Produced via immunoSEQ multiplex PCR; TCRdb's table is partial and in-frame only. Of about 82,000 clones listed, about 83% are singletons. This material consisted of peripheral blood, taken 28 days after the second AZD1222 dose. The receptors stem from an adult who received the AZD1222 COVID-19 vaccine.

V gene TRBV6-1 combines with J gene TRBJ2-2; 12 bases line up with TRBD2. This CDR3 is built from 18 residues. V was clipped by 2 bases and J by 3 bases; unmatched bases: 7. The germline gives CDR1 MNHNS, CDR2 SASEGT. The CDR3 DNA is TGTGCCAGCAGTGAAAGACTAGCGGGAGAGTTGTACACCGGGGAGCTGTTTTTT. Amino acids: CASSERLAGELYTGELFF.

The J gene is TRBJ1-2, the V gene TRBV11-2, with 7 positions matching TRBD1. The junction had 13 bases not matched to a gene; V was cut back by 2 bases and J by 4 bases. The CDR3 contains 17 residues. Germline CDR1 SGHAT, CDR2 FQNNGV. CDR3 sequence reads: CASSLQRQGGQSYGYTF. The CDR3 coding sequence is TGTGCCAGCAGCTTACAACGACAGGGCGGCCAAAGCTATGGCTACACCTTC.

This chain connects TRBV6-5 to TRBJ2-7; 10 bases are a match to TRBD1. The V segment lost 2 bases and the J segment 2 bases; nucleotides outside the gene matches: 0. CDR1 is MNHEY, CDR2 SVGAGI, per germline. The length of the CDR3 is 14 residues. CDR3 nucleotide sequence: TGTGCCAGCAGTTACGGGACAGGGGCCTACGAGCAGTACTTC. Its translation is CASSYGTGAYEQYF.

This rearrangement joins TRBV27 to TRBJ2-7; D uncertain. Germline lookup yields CDR1 MNHEY and CDR2 SMNVEV (reference sequence). Trimming stripped 5 bases from V and 0 bases from J, with 14 bases between. The CDR3 totals 15 residues. The CDR3 reads CASSPLDAYSYEQYF. The CDR3 DNA follows: TGTGCCAGCAGTCCCTTGGACGCTTACTCCTACGAGCAGTACTTC.

V usage is TRBV9 and J usage is TRBJ2-7, with unresolved D. This CDR3 spans 13 amino acids. Germline V gene data show CDR1 as SGDLS and CDR2 as YYNGEE. V was pared by 3 bases and J by 4 bases, with 11 bases between. The CDR3 sequence is CASSEGPTYEQYF. DNA for the CDR3: TGTGCCAGCAGCGAAGGGCCTACTTACGAGCAGTACTTC. Full variable domain (missing parts from reference TRBV9 and TRBJ2-7): DSGVTQTPKHLITATGQRVTLRCSPRSGDLSVYWYQQSLDQGLQFLIQYYNGEERAKGNILERFSAQQFPDLHSELNLSSLELGDSALYFCASSEGPTYEQYFGPGTRLTVT.

The CDR3 spells CASRRGESYEQYF. DNA for the CDR3: TGTGCCAGCAGACGAGGGGAATCCTACGAGCAGTACTTC. The chain recombines TRBV7-2 with TRBJ2-7; either TRBD1 or TRBD2 may supply D (5 bases each). CDR3 length: 13 amino acids. V dropped 6 bases and J dropped 1 base, with 10 bases sitting between them. CDR1 SGHTA and CDR2 FQGNSA come from the germline V gene.

The V gene is TRBV28, the J gene TRBJ2-3; no reliable D call. The ends were cut back, 2 bases at V and 8 bases at J, with 17 bases in the middle. This CDR3 is built from 15 residues. Germline CDR1 MDHEN, CDR2 SYDVKM. CDR3 in amino acids: CASSLEDVVFGTQYF. The DNA for the CDR3 is TGTGCCAGCAGTTTAGAGGACGTCGTGTTCGGTACGCAGTATTTT.

The gene calls are TRBV6-5 and TRBJ1-4; D is uncertain. The CDR3 has 15 residues. Germline V gives CDR1 MNHEY, CDR2 SVGAGI. The V end was cut by 2 bases, the J end by 0 bases, with 7 bases between. DNA for the CDR3: TGTGCCAGCAGTTACCGGGAGTCAACTAATGAAAAACTGTTTTTT. Protein sequence: CASSYRESTNEKLFF.

The rearrangement joins TRBV30 to TRBJ1-1; no reliable D call. The V gene lost 3 bases and the J gene lost 1 base, with 9 bases spanning the gap. Germline lookup yields CDR1 GTSNPN and CDR2 SVGIG (reference sequence). The CDR3 runs to 13 residues. The CDR3 nucleotides read TGTGCCTGGAGAGACATCCCGAACACTGAAGCTTTCTTT. It translates to CAWRDIPNTEAFF.

The V gene is TRBV10-3, the J gene TRBJ2-7; D tentatively fits TRBD1 or TRBD2 (5 bases each). The CDR3 has 15 amino acids. V dropped 6 bases and J dropped 2 bases, with 17 bases sitting between them. CDR1 and CDR2 from the germline V gene are ENHRY and SYGVKD. The CDR3 region is CAISDPLQGPYEQYF. CDR3 nucleotides: TGTGCCATCAGCGATCCCCTCCAGGGACCCTACGAGCAGTACTTC.